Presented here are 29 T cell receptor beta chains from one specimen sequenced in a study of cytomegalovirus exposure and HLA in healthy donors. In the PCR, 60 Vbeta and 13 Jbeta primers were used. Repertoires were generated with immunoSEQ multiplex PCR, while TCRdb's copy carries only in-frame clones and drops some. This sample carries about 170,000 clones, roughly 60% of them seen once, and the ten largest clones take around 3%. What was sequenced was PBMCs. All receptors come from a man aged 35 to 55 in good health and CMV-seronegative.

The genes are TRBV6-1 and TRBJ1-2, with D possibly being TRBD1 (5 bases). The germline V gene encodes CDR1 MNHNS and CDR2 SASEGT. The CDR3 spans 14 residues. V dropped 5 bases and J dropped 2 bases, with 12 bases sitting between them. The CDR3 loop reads CASSSAGRNYGYTF. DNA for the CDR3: TGTGCCAGCAGTTCGGCGGGGCGGAACTATGGCTACACCTTC.

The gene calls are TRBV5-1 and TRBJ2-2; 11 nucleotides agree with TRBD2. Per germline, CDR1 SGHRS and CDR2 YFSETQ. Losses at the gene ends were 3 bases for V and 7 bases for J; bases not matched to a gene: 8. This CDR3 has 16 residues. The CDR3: CASSWTGTSGRGELFF. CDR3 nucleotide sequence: TGCGCCAGCAGCTGGACCGGGACTAGCGGTCGCGGGGAGCTGTTTTTT.

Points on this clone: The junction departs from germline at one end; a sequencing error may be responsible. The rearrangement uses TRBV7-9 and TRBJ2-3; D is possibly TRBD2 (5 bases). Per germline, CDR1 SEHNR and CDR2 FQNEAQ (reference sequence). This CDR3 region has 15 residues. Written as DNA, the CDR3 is TGTTCCAGCAGCTTAGCGACGGGGAGCACAGATACGCAGTATTTT. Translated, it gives CSSSLATGSTDTQYF.

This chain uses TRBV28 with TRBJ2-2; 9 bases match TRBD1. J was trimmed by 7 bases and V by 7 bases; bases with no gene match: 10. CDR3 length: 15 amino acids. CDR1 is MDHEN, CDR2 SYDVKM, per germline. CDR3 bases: TGTGCCAGCACCTCCCCCGGGACAGGGATCGGGGAGCTGTTTTTT. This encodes CASTSPGTGIGELFF.

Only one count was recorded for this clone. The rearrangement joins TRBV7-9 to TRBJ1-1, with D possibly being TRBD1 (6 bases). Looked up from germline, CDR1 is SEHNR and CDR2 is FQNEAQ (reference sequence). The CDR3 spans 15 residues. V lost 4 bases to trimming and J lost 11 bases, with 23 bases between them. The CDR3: CASSSTGNQIVRAFF. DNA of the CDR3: TGTGCCAGCAGCTCTACAGGGAATCAGATAGTAAGGGCTTTCTTT.

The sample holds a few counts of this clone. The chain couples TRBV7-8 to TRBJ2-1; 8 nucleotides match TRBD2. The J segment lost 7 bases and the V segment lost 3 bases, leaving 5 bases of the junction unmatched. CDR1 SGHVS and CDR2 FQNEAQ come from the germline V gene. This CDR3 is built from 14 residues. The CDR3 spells CASSFGRAPNEQFF. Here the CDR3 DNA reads TGTGCCAGCAGCTTCGGGAGGGCCCCAAATGAGCAGTTCTTC.

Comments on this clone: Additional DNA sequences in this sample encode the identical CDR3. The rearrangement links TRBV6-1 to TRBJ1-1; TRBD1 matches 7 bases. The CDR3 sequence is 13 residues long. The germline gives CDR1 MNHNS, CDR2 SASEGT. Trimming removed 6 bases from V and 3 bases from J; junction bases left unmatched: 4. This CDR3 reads CASSPTGDTEAFF. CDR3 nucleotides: TGTGCCAGCAGCCCAACAGGGGACACTGAAGCTTTCTTT.

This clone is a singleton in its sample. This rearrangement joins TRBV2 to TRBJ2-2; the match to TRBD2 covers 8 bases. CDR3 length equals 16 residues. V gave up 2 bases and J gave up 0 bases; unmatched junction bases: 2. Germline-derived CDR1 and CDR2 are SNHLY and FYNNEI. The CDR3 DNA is TGTGCCAGCAGTGAATACGGGGGGGCGAACACCGGGGAGCTGTTTTTT. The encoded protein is CASSEYGGANTGELFF.

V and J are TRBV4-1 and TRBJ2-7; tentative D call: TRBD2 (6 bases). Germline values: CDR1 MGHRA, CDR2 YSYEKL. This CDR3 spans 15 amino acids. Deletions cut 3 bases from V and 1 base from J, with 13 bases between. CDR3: CASSHGGIYSYEQYF. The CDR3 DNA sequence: TGCGCCAGCAGCCATGGGGGGATCTATTCCTACGAGCAGTACTTC.

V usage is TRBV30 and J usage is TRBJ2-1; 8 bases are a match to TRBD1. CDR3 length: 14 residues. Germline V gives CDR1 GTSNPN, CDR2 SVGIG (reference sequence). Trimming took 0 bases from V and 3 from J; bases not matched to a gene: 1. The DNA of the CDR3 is TGTGCCTGGAGTGTCGGGACAGGCTACAATGAGCAGTTCTTC. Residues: CAWSVGTGYNEQFF.

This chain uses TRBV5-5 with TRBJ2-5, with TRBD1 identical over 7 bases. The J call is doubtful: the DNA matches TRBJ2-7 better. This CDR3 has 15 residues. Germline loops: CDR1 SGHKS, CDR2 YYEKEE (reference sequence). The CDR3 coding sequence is TGTGCCAGCAGCTTGTATGGGACAGACACATACGAGCAGTACTTC. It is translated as CASSLYGTDTYEQYF.

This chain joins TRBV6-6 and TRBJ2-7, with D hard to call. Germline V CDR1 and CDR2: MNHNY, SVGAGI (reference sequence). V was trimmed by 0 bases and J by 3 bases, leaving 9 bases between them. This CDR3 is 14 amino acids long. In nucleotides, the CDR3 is TGTGCCAGCAGTTACTCTCCAGGATTCTACGAGCAGTACTTC. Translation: CASSYSPGFYEQYF.

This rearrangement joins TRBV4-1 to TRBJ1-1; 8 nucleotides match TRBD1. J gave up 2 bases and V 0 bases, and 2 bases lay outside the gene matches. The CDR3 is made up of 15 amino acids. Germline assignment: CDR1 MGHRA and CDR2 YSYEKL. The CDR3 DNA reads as TGCGCCAGCAGCCAAGACAGGGGGCATAACACTGAAGCTTTCTTT. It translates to CASSQDRGHNTEAFF.

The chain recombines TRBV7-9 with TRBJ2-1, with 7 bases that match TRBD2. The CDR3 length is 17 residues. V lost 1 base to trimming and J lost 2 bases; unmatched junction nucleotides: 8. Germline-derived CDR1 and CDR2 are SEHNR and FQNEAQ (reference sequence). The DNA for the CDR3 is TGTGCCAGCAGCTTAGGGCTGACTAGCTCCCCCTACAATGAGCAGTTCTTC. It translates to CASSLGLTSSPYNEQFF.

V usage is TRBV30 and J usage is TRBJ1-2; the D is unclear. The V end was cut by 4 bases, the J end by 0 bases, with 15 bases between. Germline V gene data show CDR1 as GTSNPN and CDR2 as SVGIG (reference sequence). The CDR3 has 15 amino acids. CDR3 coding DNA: TGTGCCTGGACGGACGGGGTCTCACCTAACTATGGCTACACCTTC. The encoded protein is CAWTDGVSPNYGYTF.

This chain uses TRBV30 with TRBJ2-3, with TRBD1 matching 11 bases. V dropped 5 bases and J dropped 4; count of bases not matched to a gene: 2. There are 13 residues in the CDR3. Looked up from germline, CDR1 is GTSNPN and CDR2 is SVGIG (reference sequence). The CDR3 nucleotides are TGTGCCTGGGCGGGACAGGGGGCAGATACGCAGTATTTT. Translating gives CAWAGQGADTQYF.

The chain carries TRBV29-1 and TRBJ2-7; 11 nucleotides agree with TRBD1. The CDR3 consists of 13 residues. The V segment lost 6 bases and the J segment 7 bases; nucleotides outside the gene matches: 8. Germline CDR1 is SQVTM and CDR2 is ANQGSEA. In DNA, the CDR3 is TGCAGCGTACTCCGGGACAGGGGGGGGGAGCAGTACTTC. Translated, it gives CSVLRDRGGEQYF.

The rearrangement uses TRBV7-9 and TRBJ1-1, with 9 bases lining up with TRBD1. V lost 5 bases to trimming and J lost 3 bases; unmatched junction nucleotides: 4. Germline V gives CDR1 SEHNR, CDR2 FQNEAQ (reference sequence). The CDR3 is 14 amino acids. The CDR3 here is CASSVDRGDTEAFF. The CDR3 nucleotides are TGTGCCAGCAGCGTCGACAGGGGGGACACTGAAGCTTTCTTT.

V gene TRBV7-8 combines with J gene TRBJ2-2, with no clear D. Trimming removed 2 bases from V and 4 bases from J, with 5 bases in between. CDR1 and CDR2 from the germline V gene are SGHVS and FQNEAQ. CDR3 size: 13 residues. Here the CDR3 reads CASSLMSTGELFF. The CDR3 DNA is TGTGCCAGCAGCTTAATGAGCACCGGGGAGCTGTTTTTT.

CDR3 in amino acids: CASSWDISNQPQHF. DNA of the CDR3: TGTGCCAGCAGCTGGGACATTAGCAATCAGCCCCAGCATTTT. V and J are TRBV5-8 and TRBJ1-5; D might be TRBD1 (6 bases). V lost 3 bases and J 0 bases, leaving 7 bases between the germline ends. The length of the CDR3 is 14 residues. The germline CDR1 and CDR2 sequences are SGHTS and YDEGEE.

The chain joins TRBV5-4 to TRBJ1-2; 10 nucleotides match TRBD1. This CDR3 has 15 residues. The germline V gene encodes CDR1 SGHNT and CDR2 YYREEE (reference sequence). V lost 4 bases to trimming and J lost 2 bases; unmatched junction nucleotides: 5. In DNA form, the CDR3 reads TGTGCCAGCAGCCTCCGGGACAGGGGAAACTATGGCTACACCTTC. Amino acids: CASSLRDRGNYGYTF.

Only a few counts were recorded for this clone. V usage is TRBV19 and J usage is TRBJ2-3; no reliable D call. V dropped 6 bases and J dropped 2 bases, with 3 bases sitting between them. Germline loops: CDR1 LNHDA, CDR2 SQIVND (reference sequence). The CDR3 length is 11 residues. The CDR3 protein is CASSITDTQYF. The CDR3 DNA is TGTGCCAGTAGCATCACAGATACGCAGTATTTT. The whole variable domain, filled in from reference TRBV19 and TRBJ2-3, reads DGGITQSPKYLFRKEGQNVTLSCEQNLNHDAMYWYRQDPGQGLRLIYYSQIVNDFQKGDIAEGYSVSREKKESFPLTVTSAQKNPTAFYLCASSITDTQYFGPGTRLTVL.

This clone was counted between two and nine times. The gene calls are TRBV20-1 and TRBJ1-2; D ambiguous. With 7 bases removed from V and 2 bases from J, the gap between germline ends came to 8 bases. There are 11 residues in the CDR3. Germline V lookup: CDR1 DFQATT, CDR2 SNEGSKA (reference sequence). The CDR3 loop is CSDTENYGYTF. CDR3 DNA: TGCAGTGACACAGAGAACTATGGCTACACCTTC.

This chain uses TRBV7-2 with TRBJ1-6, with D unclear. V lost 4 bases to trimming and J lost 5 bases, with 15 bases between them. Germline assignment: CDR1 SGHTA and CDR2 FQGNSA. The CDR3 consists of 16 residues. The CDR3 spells CASSWSGGPHNSPLHF. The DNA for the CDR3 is TGTGCCAGCAGCTGGTCTGGAGGCCCTCATAATTCACCCCTCCACTTT. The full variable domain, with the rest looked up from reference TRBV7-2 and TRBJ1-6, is GAGVSQSPSNKVTEKGKDVELRCDPISGHTALYWYRQSLGQGLEFLIYFQGNSAPDKSGLPSDRFSAERTGGSVSTLTIQRTQQEDSAVYLCASSWSGGPHNSPLHFGNGTRLTVT.

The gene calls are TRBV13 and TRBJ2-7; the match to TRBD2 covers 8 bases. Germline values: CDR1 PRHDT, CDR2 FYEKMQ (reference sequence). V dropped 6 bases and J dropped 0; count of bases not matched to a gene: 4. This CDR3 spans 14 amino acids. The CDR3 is CASRWRGASYEQYF. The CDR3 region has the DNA TGTGCCAGCAGATGGCGGGGGGCCTCCTACGAGCAGTACTTC.

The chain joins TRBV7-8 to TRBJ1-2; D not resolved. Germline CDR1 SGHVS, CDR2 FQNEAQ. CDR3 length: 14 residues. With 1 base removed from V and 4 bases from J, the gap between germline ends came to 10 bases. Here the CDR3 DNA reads TGTGCCAGCAGCTTAGTTGCTATTCCCTATGGCTACACCTTC. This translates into CASSLVAIPYGYTF.

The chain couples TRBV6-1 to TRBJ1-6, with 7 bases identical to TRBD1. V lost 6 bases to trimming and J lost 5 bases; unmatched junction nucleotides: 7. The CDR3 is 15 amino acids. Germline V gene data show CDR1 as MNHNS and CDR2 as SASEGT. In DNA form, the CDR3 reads TGTGCCAGCAGCACAGGGGCAGGGGATAATTCACCCCTCCACTTT. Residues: CASSTGAGDNSPLHF.

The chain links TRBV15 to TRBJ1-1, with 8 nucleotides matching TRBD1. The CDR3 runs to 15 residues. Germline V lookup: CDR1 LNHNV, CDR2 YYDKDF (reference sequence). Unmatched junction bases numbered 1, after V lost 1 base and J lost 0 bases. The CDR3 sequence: CATSRGQGMNTEAFF. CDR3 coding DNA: TGTGCCACCAGCAGAGGACAGGGGATGAACACTGAAGCTTTCTTT.

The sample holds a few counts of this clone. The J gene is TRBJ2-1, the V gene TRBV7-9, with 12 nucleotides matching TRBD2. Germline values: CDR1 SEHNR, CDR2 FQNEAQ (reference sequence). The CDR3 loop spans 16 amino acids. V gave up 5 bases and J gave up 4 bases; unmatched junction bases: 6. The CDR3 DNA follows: TGTGCCAGCAGCCCGACCGGACTAGCGGGATACAATGAGCAGTTCTTC. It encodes CASSPTGLAGYNEQFF.